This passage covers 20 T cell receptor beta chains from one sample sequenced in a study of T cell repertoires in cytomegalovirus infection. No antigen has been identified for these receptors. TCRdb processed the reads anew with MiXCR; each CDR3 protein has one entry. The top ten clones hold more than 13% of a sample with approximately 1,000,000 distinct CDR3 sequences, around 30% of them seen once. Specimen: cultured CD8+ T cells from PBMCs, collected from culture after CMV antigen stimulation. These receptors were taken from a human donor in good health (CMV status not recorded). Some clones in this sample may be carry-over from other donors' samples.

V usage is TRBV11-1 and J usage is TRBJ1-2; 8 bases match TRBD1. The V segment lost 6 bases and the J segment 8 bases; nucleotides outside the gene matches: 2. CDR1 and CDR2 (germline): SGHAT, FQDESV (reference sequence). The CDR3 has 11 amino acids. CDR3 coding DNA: TGTGCCAGCAGGGGACAGGCCGGCTACACCTTC. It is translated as CASRGQAGYTF.

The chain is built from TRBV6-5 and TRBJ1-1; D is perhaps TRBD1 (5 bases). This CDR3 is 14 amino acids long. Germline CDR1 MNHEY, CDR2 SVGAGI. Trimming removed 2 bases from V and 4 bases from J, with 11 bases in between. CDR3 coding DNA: TGTGCCAGCAGTTACGCATTGGGGGGCACTGAAGCTTTCTTT. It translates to CASSYALGGTEAFF.

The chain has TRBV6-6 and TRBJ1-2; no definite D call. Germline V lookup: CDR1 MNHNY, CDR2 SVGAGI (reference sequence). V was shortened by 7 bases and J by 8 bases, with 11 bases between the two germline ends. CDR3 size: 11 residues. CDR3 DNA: TGTGCCAGCAAAGCCCCTGGCGGCTACACCTTC. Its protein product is CASKAPGGYTF.

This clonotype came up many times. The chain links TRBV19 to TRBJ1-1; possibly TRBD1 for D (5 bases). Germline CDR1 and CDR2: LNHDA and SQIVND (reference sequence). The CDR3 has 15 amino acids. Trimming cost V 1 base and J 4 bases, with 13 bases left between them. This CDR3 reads CASSIVHSGATEAFF. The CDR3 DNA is TGTGCCAGTAGTATAGTTCATTCCGGGGCCACTGAAGCTTTCTTT. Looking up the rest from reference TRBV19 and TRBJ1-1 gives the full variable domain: DGGITQSPKYLFRKEGQNVTLSCEQNLNHDAMYWYRQDPGQGLRLIYYSQIVNDFQKGDIAEGYSVSREKKESFPLTVTSAQKNPTAFYLCASSIVHSGATEAFFGQGTRLTVV.

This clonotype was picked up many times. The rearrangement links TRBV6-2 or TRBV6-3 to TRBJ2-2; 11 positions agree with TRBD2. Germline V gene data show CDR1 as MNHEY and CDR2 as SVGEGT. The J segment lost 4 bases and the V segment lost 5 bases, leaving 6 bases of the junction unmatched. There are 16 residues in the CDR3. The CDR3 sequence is CASSLLAGGSTGELFF. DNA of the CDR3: TGTGCCAGCAGTCTGCTAGCGGGGGGAAGCACCGGGGAGCTGTTTTTT.

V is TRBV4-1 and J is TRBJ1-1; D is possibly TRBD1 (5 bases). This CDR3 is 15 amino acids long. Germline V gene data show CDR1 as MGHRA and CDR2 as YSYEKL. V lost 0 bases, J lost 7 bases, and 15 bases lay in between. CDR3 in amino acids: CASSQDNWDRLEAFF. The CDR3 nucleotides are TGCGCCAGCAGCCAAGATAATTGGGACCGCCTTGAAGCTTTCTTT.

The CDR3: CASRAREVTNEKLFF. The CDR3 nucleotides are TGTGCCAGCAGGGCCAGGGAGGTCACTAATGAAAAACTGTTTTTT. The chain combines TRBV11-2 with TRBJ1-4; D perhaps matches TRBD1 (5 bases). This CDR3 comprises 15 residues. Trimming took off 6 bases at V and 2 bases at J, with 13 bases between the two ends. The germline gives CDR1 SGHAT, CDR2 FQNNGV.

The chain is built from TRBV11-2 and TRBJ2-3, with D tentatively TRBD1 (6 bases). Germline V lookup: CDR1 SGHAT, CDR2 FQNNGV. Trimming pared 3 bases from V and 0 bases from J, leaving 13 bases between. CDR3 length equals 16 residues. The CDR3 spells CASSFWKRGSTDTQYF. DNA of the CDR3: TGTGCCAGCAGCTTTTGGAAGAGGGGGAGCACAGATACGCAGTATTTT.

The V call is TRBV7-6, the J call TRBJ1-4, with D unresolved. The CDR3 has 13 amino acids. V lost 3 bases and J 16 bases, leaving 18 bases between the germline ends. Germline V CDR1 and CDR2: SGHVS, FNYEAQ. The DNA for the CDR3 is TGTGCCAGCAGCTTGGTTACTCGGACTGCCCGGTTTTTT. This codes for CASSLVTRTARFF.

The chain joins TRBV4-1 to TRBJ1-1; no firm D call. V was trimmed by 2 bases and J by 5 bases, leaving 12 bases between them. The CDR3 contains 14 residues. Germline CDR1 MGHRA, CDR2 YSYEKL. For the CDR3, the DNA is TGCGCCAGCAGCCAACCCCGAACTGTAACTGAAGCTTTCTTT. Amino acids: CASSQPRTVTEAFF.

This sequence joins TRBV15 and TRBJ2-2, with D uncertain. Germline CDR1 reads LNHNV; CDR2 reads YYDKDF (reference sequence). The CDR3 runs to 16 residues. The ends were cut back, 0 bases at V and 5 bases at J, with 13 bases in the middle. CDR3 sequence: CATSRDRKVGTGELFF. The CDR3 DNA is TGTGCCACCAGCAGAGATCGGAAGGTCGGGACCGGGGAGCTGTTTTTT.

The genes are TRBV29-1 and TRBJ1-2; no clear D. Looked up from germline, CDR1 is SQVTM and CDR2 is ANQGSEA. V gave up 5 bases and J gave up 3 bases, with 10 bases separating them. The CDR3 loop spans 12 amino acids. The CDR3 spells CSVLVGDYGYTF. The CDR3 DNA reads TGCAGCGTTCTCGTCGGGGACTATGGCTACACCTTC.

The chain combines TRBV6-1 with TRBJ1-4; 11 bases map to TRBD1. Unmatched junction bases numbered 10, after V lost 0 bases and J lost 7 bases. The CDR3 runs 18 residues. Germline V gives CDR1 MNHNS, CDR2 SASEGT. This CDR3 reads CASSEALGGTGGPEKLFF. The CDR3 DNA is TGTGCCAGCAGTGAAGCGCTAGGGGGGACAGGGGGACCTGAAAAACTGTTTTTT.

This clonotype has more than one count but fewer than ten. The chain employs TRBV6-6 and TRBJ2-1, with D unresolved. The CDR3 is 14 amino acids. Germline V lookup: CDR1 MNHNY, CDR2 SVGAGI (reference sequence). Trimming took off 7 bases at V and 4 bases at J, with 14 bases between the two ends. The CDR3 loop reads CASISLVGYNEQFF. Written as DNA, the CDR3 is TGTGCCAGCATTAGTCTAGTCGGATACAATGAGCAGTTCTTC.

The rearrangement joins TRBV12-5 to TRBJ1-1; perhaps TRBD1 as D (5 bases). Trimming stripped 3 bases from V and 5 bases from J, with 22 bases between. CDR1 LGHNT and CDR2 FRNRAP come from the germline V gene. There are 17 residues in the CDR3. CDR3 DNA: TGTGCTAGTGGTTTTGATGTTGAGGGCCCCAAGGGGACTGAAGCTTTCTTT. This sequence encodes CASGFDVEGPKGTEAFF.

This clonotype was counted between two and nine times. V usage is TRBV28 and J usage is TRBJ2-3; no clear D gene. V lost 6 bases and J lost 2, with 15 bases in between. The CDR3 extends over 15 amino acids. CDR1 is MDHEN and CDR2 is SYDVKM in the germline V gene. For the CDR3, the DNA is TGTGCCAGCAGCCGTAGACATCACCCCACAGATACGCAGTATTTT. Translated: CASSRRHHPTDTQYF.

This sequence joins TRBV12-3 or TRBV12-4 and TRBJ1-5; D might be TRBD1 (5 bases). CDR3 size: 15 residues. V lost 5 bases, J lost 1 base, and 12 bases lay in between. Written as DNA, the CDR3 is TGTGCCAGCAGTGCGAAATGGGACAGCAATCAGCCCCAGCATTTT. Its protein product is CASSAKWDSNQPQHF.

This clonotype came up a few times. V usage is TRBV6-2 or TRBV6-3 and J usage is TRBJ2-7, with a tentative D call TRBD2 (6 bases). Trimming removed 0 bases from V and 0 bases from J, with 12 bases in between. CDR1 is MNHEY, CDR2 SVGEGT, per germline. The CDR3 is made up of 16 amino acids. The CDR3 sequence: CASSYSLGGSSYEQYV. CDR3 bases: TGTGCCAGCAGTTACTCCCTGGGGGGTAGCTCCTACGAGCAGTACGTC.

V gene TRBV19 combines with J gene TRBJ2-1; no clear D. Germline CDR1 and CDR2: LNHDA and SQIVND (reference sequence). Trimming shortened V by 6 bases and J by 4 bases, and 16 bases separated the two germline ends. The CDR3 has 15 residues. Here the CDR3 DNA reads TGTGCCAGTAGGGGGTCCCCCCAATATTACAATGAGCAGTTCTTC. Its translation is CASRGSPQYYNEQFF.

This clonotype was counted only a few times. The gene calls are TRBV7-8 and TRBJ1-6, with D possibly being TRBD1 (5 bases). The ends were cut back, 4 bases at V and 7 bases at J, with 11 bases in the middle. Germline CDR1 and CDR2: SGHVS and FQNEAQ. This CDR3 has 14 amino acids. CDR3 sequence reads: CASSYGTANSPLHF. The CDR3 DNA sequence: TGTGCCAGCAGCTACGGGACGGCAAATTCACCCCTCCACTTT. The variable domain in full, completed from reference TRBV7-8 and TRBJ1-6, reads GAGVSQSPRYKVAKRGQDVALRCDPISGHVSLFWYQQALGQGPEFLTYFQNEAQLDKSGLPSDRFFAERPEGSVSTLKIQRTQQEDSAVYLCASSYGTANSPLHFGNGTRLTVT.